These 32 T cell receptor beta chains were all obtained from the same sample, sequenced in a study of blood T cell repertoires in COVID-19. The repertoire was sequenced with immunoSEQ multiplex PCR; TCRdb's copy has only in-frame clones and lacks some. The sample consists of 200,000 to 250,000 clones, roughly 85% of them appearing once. The sequenced material came from PBMCs or T cells enriched from blood (not recorded which). Receptor source: a man aged 25-45 years who had recovered from COVID-19.

Concerning this clone itself: The sample holds other DNA sequences that translate to the same CDR3. V gene TRBV12-3 or TRBV12-4 combines with J gene TRBJ1-1; D is undetermined. The CDR3 length is 12 residues. Deletions cut 5 bases from V and 9 bases from J, with 13 bases between. The CDR3, as DNA: TGTGCCAGCAGTCCTCCGGGAAAAAAAGCTTTCTTT. Translation gives CASSPPGKKAFF.

The chain has TRBV2 and TRBJ2-7, with a possible D match to TRBD2 (6 bases). The CDR3 is 14 residues long. V lost 2 bases and J 3 bases, leaving 11 bases between the germline ends. CDR1 and CDR2 from the germline V gene are SNHLY and FYNNEI. CDR3 coding DNA: TGTGCCAGCAGTGAACAAGGAGGGTACTACGAGCAGTACTTC. Amino acid sequence: CASSEQGGYYEQYF.

V and J are TRBV6-2 or TRBV6-3 and TRBJ2-7; unclear D gene. This CDR3 is 16 amino acids long. Germline CDR1 and CDR2: MNHEY and SVGEGT. V was cut by 2 bases and J by 0 bases, with 14 bases left in between. DNA of the CDR3: TGTGCCAGCAGTTACCCGAGGTTCGGCCGCTCCTACGAGCAGTACTTC. Its protein product is CASSYPRFGRSYEQYF.

This sequence joins TRBV6-5 and TRBJ2-7; TRBD1 agrees at 9 bases. Germline-derived CDR1 and CDR2 are MNHEY and SVGAGI. V gave up 7 bases and J gave up 6 bases; unmatched junction bases: 13. The CDR3 is made up of 15 amino acids. The CDR3 here is CASINLGQGRVEQYF. CDR3 sequence (DNA): TGTGCCAGCATAAACCTGGGACAGGGAAGGGTCGAGCAGTACTTC.

The chain combines TRBV18 with TRBJ2-3, with D possibly TRBD1 on 5 matching bases. The CDR3 loop spans 16 amino acids. The germline V gene encodes CDR1 KGHSH and CDR2 LQKENI. Trimming cost V 3 bases and J 0 bases, with 13 bases left between them. The CDR3 spells CASSPLTGASTDTQYF. CDR3 in DNA: TGTGCCAGCTCACCTCTCACAGGAGCTAGCACAGATACGCAGTATTTT.

In DNA form, the CDR3 reads TGTGCCAGCTCACCACCGTTACTACCGTCTCGAGGGGGAAATCAAGATGGCTACACCTTC. Encoded protein: CASSPPLLPSRGGNQDGYTF. The J gene is TRBJ1-2, the V gene TRBV18, with a weak D call TRBD1 (6 bases). Per germline, CDR1 KGHSH and CDR2 LQKENI. Trimming removed 0 bases from V and 6 bases from J, with 29 bases in between. The CDR3 consists of 20 residues.

J is TRBJ2-2 and V is TRBV5-1; D unclear. The CDR3 is 15 amino acids. V shed 4 bases and J shed 1 base, with 11 bases lying between them. The germline V gene encodes CDR1 SGHRS and CDR2 YFSETQ. The CDR3 protein is CASSPVPLNTGELFF. The CDR3 DNA reads as TGCGCCAGCAGCCCCGTCCCTTTGAACACCGGGGAGCTGTTTTTT. Variable domain in full (rest from reference TRBV5-1 and TRBJ2-2): KAGVTQTPRYLIKTRGQQVTLSCSPISGHRSVSWYQQTPGQGLQFLFEYFSETQRNKGNFPGRFSGRQFSNSRSEMNVSTLELGDSALYLCASSPVPLNTGELFFGEGSRLTVL.

The J gene is TRBJ2-7, the V gene TRBV7-9, with D tentatively TRBD1 (6 bases). The V gene lost 4 bases and the J gene lost 3 bases, with 19 bases spanning the gap. This CDR3 region has 16 residues. CDR1 and CDR2 (germline): SEHNR, FQNEAQ (reference sequence). CDR3: CASSSGPGALNYEQYF. The CDR3 DNA reads TGTGCCAGCAGCTCCGGGCCAGGGGCACTAAACTACGAGCAGTACTTC.

This rearrangement joins TRBV7-9 to TRBJ2-3, with D perhaps TRBD2 (6 bases). Germline V gene sequence: CDR1 SEHNR, CDR2 FQNEAQ (reference sequence). The CDR3 has 15 residues. V was cut by 6 bases and J by 1 base, with 14 bases left in between. CDR3 sequence: CASSKSGSGTDTQYF. DNA for the CDR3: TGTGCCAGCAGTAAAAGCGGGTCTGGCACAGATACGCAGTATTTT.

This chain joins TRBV2 and TRBJ2-2; D is unclear. The V and J ends lost 5 bases and 9 bases respectively, with 16 bases between them. Germline assignment: CDR1 SNHLY and CDR2 FYNNEI. The CDR3 length is 14 residues. CDR3 nucleotides: TGTGCCAGCAGTTATAGTCCATCTTTCTGGGAGCTGTTTTTT. It translates to CASSYSPSFWELFF.

The chain employs TRBV21-1 and TRBJ2-7; the table's D call of TRBD2 was not tested on the DNA. TRBV21-1 is labeled a pseudogene. The CDR3 totals 19 residues. In DNA, the CDR3 is TGTGCCAGCAGCGGAGTTACGAGACTACCAATAAAAACTTCCTACGAGCAGTACTTC. Translated, it gives CASSGVTRLPIKTSYEQYF.

V usage is TRBV30 and J usage is TRBJ2-7; 10 bases agree with TRBD1. V was clipped by 3 bases and J by 3 bases; unmatched bases: 14. CDR3 length equals 17 residues. Germline V gene sequence: CDR1 GTSNPN, CDR2 SVGIG (reference sequence). CDR3 in amino acids: CAWRPPNAWDRGYEQYF. Written as DNA, the CDR3 is TGTGCCTGGAGACCCCCTAACGCCTGGGACAGGGGCTACGAGCAGTACTTC.

The chain uses TRBV24-1 and TRBJ1-5; unclear D gene. Germline CDR1 KGHDR, CDR2 SFDVKD. This CDR3 contains 12 residues. V lost 3 bases and J lost 7, with 6 bases in between. CDR3 sequence (DNA): TGTGCCACCAGTGATGACGGGCAGCCCCAGCATTTT. Translated, it gives CATSDDGQPQHF.

This clone has just a few counts. The CDR3 nucleotides read TGTGCCAGCAGCTTAGGGGCAGGGCAACCTGGAAACACCATATATTTT. As protein: CASSLGAGQPGNTIYF. This rearrangement joins TRBV7-9 to TRBJ1-3; D is possibly TRBD1 (5 bases). Trimming cost V 1 base and J 2 bases, with 12 bases left between them. CDR1 SEHNR and CDR2 FQNEAQ come from the germline V gene (reference sequence). This CDR3 is built from 16 residues. The full variable domain, in which reference TRBV7-9 and TRBJ1-3 provide the parts outside the CDR3, is DTGVSQNPRHKITKRGQNVTFRCDPISEHNRLYWYRQTLGQGPEFLTYFQNEAQLEKSRLLSDRFSAERPKGSFSTLEIQRTEQGDSAMYLCASSLGAGQPGNTIYFGEGSWLTVV.

The sample holds one count of this clone. The chain employs TRBV5-8 and TRBJ2-3, with 7 bases aligning to TRBD2. V shed 0 bases and J 2 bases; nucleotides not matched to a gene: 6. Germline V CDR1 and CDR2: SGHTS, YDEGEE. The CDR3 is made up of 16 amino acids. CDR3 bases: TGTGCCAGCAGCTTGGCCTTAGCGGGCCCCACAGATACGCAGTATTTT. It codes for CASSLALAGPTDTQYF. The variable domain in full, with the rest retrieved from reference TRBV5-8 and TRBJ2-3, is EAGVTQSPTHLIKTRGQQATLRCSPISGHTSVYWYQQALGLGLQFLLWYDEGEERNRGNFPPRFSGRQFPNYSSELNVNALELEDSALYLCASSLALAGPTDTQYFGPGTRLTVL.

This clone occurred once. The J gene is TRBJ2-1, the V gene TRBV5-6, with 8 bases aligning to TRBD2. This CDR3 is built from 16 residues. J gave up 3 bases and V 0 bases, and 5 bases lay outside the gene matches. From germline, CDR1 is SGHDT and CDR2 YYEEEE. The CDR3 spells CASSLEAGAFYNEQFF. The CDR3, as DNA: TGTGCCAGCAGCTTGGAAGCGGGGGCGTTCTACAATGAGCAGTTCTTC.

The chain links TRBV6-5 to TRBJ1-2; maybe TRBD1 (5 bases). Trimming left V 5 bases short and J 3 bases short, with 16 bases between. The CDR3 consists of 15 residues. Germline-derived CDR1 and CDR2 are MNHEY and SVGAGI. CDR3 sequence reads: CASSPPGVPYYGYTF. In nucleotides, the CDR3 is TGTGCCAGCAGTCCTCCGGGGGTCCCGTACTATGGCTACACCTTC.

This clone has a single count. The chain is built from TRBV19 and TRBJ2-3; D is ambiguous. CDR1 is LNHDA and CDR2 is SQIVND in the germline V gene (reference sequence). CDR3 length: 11 residues. The V end was cut by 4 bases, the J end by 5 bases, with 4 bases between. The CDR3 sequence is CASSTQDTQYF. Here the CDR3 DNA reads TGTGCCAGTAGTACCCAAGATACGCAGTATTTT.

The J gene is TRBJ2-2, the V gene TRBV24-1, with 10 bases identical to TRBD2. CDR1 and CDR2 (germline): KGHDR, SFDVKD. The CDR3 has 18 residues. Losses at the gene ends were 4 bases for V and 4 bases for J; bases not matched to a gene: 11. CDR3 sequence reads: CATSDPSTLAGFTGELFF. DNA for the CDR3: TGTGCCACCAGTGACCCCTCAACACTAGCGGGATTCACCGGGGAGCTGTTTTTT.

The chain has TRBV3-1 (or the pseudogene TRBV3-2) and TRBJ2-7, with D tentatively TRBD1 (5 bases). Germline V gene lookup returns CDR1 LGHDT and CDR2 YNNKEL (reference sequence). The CDR3 runs to 13 residues. Trimming cost V 4 bases and J 2 bases, with 9 bases left between them. CDR3 in amino acids: CASSRQGTYEQYF. CDR3 nucleotides: TGTGCCAGCAGCCGTCAGGGAACCTACGAGCAGTACTTC.

V gene TRBV19 combines with J gene TRBJ2-3, with D possibly being TRBD1 (6 bases). CDR1 LNHDA and CDR2 SQIVND come from the germline V gene (reference sequence). The CDR3 runs to 13 residues. The germline V and J ends were trimmed by 4 bases and 6 bases, with 11 bases remaining between them. The CDR3 DNA follows: TGTGCCAGTAGTACCGGACAGCCCGATACGCAGTATTTT. Protein product: CASSTGQPDTQYF.

The chain combines TRBV18 with TRBJ1-1; 11 bases are a match to TRBD1. Germline CDR1 and CDR2: KGHSH and LQKENI. The V segment lost 4 bases and the J segment 4 bases; nucleotides outside the gene matches: 11. The CDR3 sequence is 17 residues long. CDR3 nucleotide sequence: TGTGCCAGCTCACAACGGGACAGGGGGGCCGGGGGCACTGAAGCTTTCTTT. As protein: CASSQRDRGAGGTEAFF.

The V and J genes are TRBV19 and TRBJ1-5, with a weak D call TRBD1 (5 bases). Germline loops: CDR1 LNHDA, CDR2 SQIVND (reference sequence). Between the trimmed V and J ends, which lost 6 bases and 0 bases, there was a span of 12 bases. CDR3 length equals 15 residues. In nucleotides, the CDR3 is TGTGCCAGTAGGATGACAGATCATAGCAATCAGCCCCAGCATTTT. Translating it yields CASRMTDHSNQPQHF.

The J gene is TRBJ2-1, the V gene TRBV3-1 (or the pseudogene TRBV3-2); D uncertain. Germline V gives CDR1 LGHDT, CDR2 YNNKEL (reference sequence). The CDR3 extends over 14 amino acids. Trimming shortened V by 3 bases and J by 0 bases, and 6 bases separated the two germline ends. The CDR3 DNA is TGTGCCAGCAGCCACTTGAGCTCCTACAATGAGCAGTTCTTC. It specifies CASSHLSSYNEQFF.

The chain couples TRBV11-2 to TRBJ1-2; TRBD1 matches at 7 bases. Germline V gene sequence: CDR1 SGHAT, CDR2 FQNNGV. J gave up 6 bases and V 2 bases, and 21 bases lay outside the gene matches. This CDR3 contains 19 residues. The CDR3 DNA reads as TGTGCCAGCAGCTTAAGTTGGGCGACAGGGATGGGTCAGGAGGATGGCTACACCTTC. This codes for CASSLSWATGMGQEDGYTF.

V usage is TRBV7-9 and J usage is TRBJ1-6; 7 bases line up with TRBD1. Germline assignment: CDR1 SEHNR and CDR2 FQNEAQ (reference sequence). There are 15 residues in the CDR3. The V segment lost 4 bases and the J segment 4 bases; nucleotides outside the gene matches: 4. The CDR3 here is CASSSGTVYNSPLHF. CDR3 nucleotides: TGTGCCAGCAGCTCCGGGACAGTTTATAATTCACCCCTCCACTTT.

The chain links TRBV28 to TRBJ2-7; D is perhaps TRBD1 (5 bases). The CDR3 length is 14 residues. Germline assignment: CDR1 MDHEN and CDR2 SYDVKM. With 7 bases removed from V and 4 bases from J, the gap between germline ends came to 17 bases. This CDR3 is CASTIRGSQYEQYF. In DNA form, the CDR3 reads TGTGCCAGCACTATAAGGGGTAGTCAGTACGAGCAGTACTTC.

The V gene is TRBV3-1 (or the pseudogene TRBV3-2), the J gene TRBJ2-2, with D possibly TRBD1 on 5 matching bases. Per the germline V gene, CDR1 is LGHDT and CDR2 is YNNKEL (reference sequence). Trimming removed 4 bases from V and 3 bases from J, with 9 bases in between. The CDR3 runs to 14 residues. CDR3 sequence reads: CASSRTPDTGELFF. The DNA for the CDR3 is TGTGCCAGCAGCCGGACACCCGACACCGGGGAGCTGTTTTTT.

The rearrangement joins TRBV11-3 to TRBJ2-7; unclear D gene. The CDR3 length is 15 residues. CDR1 is SGHNT and CDR2 is YENEEA in the germline V gene. Trimming left V 1 base short and J 5 bases short, with 15 bases between. The CDR3 loop reads CASSLGFRQEDEQYF. CDR3 coding DNA: TGTGCCAGCAGCTTAGGTTTTAGGCAGGAAGACGAGCAGTACTTC.

The chain couples TRBV4-1 to TRBJ2-5, with D possibly being TRBD2 (5 bases). V lost 4 bases and J lost 5, with 11 bases in between. The CDR3 length is 13 residues. CDR1 is MGHRA and CDR2 is YSYEKL in the germline V gene. The CDR3 coding sequence is TGCGCCAGCAGCCTAACTAGGGTCGAGACCCAGTACTTC. Translation gives CASSLTRVETQYF.

The chain links TRBV7-9 to TRBJ1-2; D is ambiguous. Germline assignment: CDR1 SEHNR and CDR2 FQNEAQ (reference sequence). V shed 7 bases and J shed 10 bases, with 10 bases lying between them. The CDR3 is made up of 10 amino acids. CDR3 DNA: TGTGCCAGCAACCCAGTGGCCTACACCTTC. Its protein is CASNPVAYTF.

This chain uses TRBV30 with TRBJ1-2; 10 bases fit TRBD1. With V trimmed by 0 bases and J by 4 bases, 5 bases remained unmatched. In germline, CDR1 is GTSNPN, CDR2 SVGIG (reference sequence). The CDR3 runs 15 residues. The CDR3 reads CAWSVYRDRGYGYTF. CDR3 DNA sequence: TGTGCCTGGAGTGTATACCGGGACAGGGGCTATGGCTACACCTTC.